These 30 T cell receptor beta chains were all obtained from the same sample, sequenced in a study of OX40 agonist ivuxolimab in advanced cancers. Receptor libraries were prepared by the immunoSEQ multiplex PCR assay. Here the immuneACCESS table is served through TCRdb, limited to in-frame sequences with V and J called. Missing clones are a known gap in these copies; in checked studies unresolved V genes cover under half, and the rest lacks a known reason. The table for this sample lists about 36,000 clones; 70% to 85% of them were counted only once. The ten largest clones add up to 24% of the sample. This specimen consisted of CD4+ or CD8+ T cells sorted from blood, obtained in a trial of the OX40 agonist ivuxolimab. The receptors stem from an adult with an advanced solid tumor such as melanoma, head and neck, liver or kidney cancer.

The chain combines TRBV18 with TRBJ1-1; tentatively, D is TRBD1 (5 bases). Trimming stripped 7 bases from V and 5 bases from J, with 14 bases between. The CDR3 is 13 residues long. The germline gives CDR1 KGHSH, CDR2 LQKENI. CDR3 residues: CASLEGIWTEAFF. The CDR3 bases are TGTGCCAGCTTAGAGGGGATTTGGACTGAAGCTTTCTTT.

This clone counts as medium-sized (0.01 to 0.1%). The rearrangement uses TRBV2 and TRBJ1-1; TRBD1 aligns across 7 bases. V dropped 7 bases and J dropped 3; count of bases not matched to a gene: 5. This CDR3 spans 13 amino acids. Germline CDR1 SNHLY, CDR2 FYNNEI. The CDR3 region is CASNSQGDTEAFF. DNA for the CDR3: TGTGCCAGCAATAGTCAGGGGGACACTGAAGCTTTCTTT.

The V call is TRBV7-9, the J call TRBJ2-7; 9 bases are shared with TRBD2. The CDR3 contains 13 residues. V trimming: 9 bases; J trimming: 2 bases; junction bases outside the gene matches: 5. CDR1 and CDR2 from the germline V gene are SEHNR and FQNEAQ (reference sequence). CDR3 protein: CASSSGETYEQYF. The CDR3 region has the DNA TGTGCCAGTTCTAGCGGGGAAACCTACGAGCAGTACTTC.

The chain links TRBV19 to TRBJ1-1; 8 nucleotides line up with TRBD1. The CDR3 consists of 14 residues. Germline V gene data show CDR1 as LNHDA and CDR2 as SQIVND (reference sequence). V was clipped by 10 bases and J by 1 base; unmatched bases: 8. CDR3 coding DNA: TGTGCCACCTTCAGGGGGCCTGGGAACACTGAAGCTTTCTTT. This sequence encodes CATFRGPGNTEAFF. The complete variable domain, with remaining parts taken from reference TRBV19 and TRBJ1-1, reads DGGITQSPKYLFRKEGQNVTLSCEQNLNHDAMYWYRQDPGQGLRLIYYSQIVNDFQKGDIAEGYSVSREKKESFPLTVTSAQKNPTAFYLCATFRGPGNTEAFFGQGTRLTVV.

This chain connects TRBV19 to TRBJ1-4; 8 bases are shared with TRBD1. Germline V lookup: CDR1 LNHDA, CDR2 SQIVND (reference sequence). This CDR3 is 13 amino acids long. Trimming cost V 9 bases and J 7 bases; bases outside gene matches: 7. CDR3 region: CASLGTGREKLFF. Here the CDR3 DNA reads TGTGCCAGCCTCGGGACAGGCCGTGAAAAACTGTTTTTT. The whole variable domain, filled in from reference TRBV19 and TRBJ1-4, reads DGGITQSPKYLFRKEGQNVTLSCEQNLNHDAMYWYRQDPGQGLRLIYYSQIVNDFQKGDIAEGYSVSREKKESFPLTVTSAQKNPTAFYLCASLGTGREKLFFGSGTQLSVL.

With regard to this clone: In the same sample, other DNA sequences code for this CDR3. This chain joins TRBV7-7 and TRBJ2-7; D is unresolved. In germline, CDR1 is SSHAT, CDR2 FNYEAQ (reference sequence). V was pared by 5 bases and J by 3 bases, with 11 bases between. The CDR3 contains 13 residues. The CDR3 loop is CASSPSRGYEQYF. The DNA of the CDR3 is TGTGCCAGCAGCCCTAGTCGAGGCTACGAGCAGTACTTC.

The V gene is TRBV5-1, the J gene TRBJ1-1, with D perhaps TRBD1 (5 bases). V was clipped by 7 bases and J by 5 bases, with 18 bases between them. This CDR3 region has 14 residues. CDR1 is SGHRS and CDR2 is YFSETQ in the germline V gene. The CDR3 nucleotides are TGCGCCAGCGGGCAGGGAGGTTTATTGACTGAAGCTTTCTTT. Protein sequence: CASGQGGLLTEAFF.

The gene calls are TRBV5-5 and TRBJ1-1; tentative D call: TRBD1 (5 bases). Germline-derived CDR1 and CDR2 are SGHKS and YYEKEE (reference sequence). The CDR3 has 13 residues. Trimming left V 4 bases short and J 4 bases short, with 11 bases between. The CDR3 spells CASSLTGATEAFF. The CDR3 DNA reads TGTGCCAGCAGCCTGACTGGGGCCACTGAAGCTTTCTTT.

V gene TRBV19 combines with J gene TRBJ1-1, with 12 bases fitting TRBD1. The CDR3 runs to 17 residues. CDR1 and CDR2 from the germline V gene are LNHDA and SQIVND (reference sequence). V dropped 6 bases and J dropped 5; count of bases not matched to a gene: 13. This CDR3 is CASSLNPGQGAQTEAFF. CDR3 nucleotide sequence: TGTGCCAGTAGCCTCAACCCGGGACAGGGGGCGCAGACTGAAGCTTTCTTT.

This chain joins TRBV19 and TRBJ1-2, with D uncertain. Germline V lookup: CDR1 LNHDA, CDR2 SQIVND (reference sequence). V lost 5 bases and J 3 bases, leaving 16 bases between the germline ends. This CDR3 region has 15 residues. Here the CDR3 DNA reads TGTGCCAGTAGTCCATCAGTTTTTGGGTACTATGGCTACACCTTC. Protein sequence: CASSPSVFGYYGYTF.

The chain combines TRBV4-2 with TRBJ2-7; unclear D gene. The CDR3 has 14 amino acids. CDR1 is LGHNA and CDR2 is YNFKEQ in the germline V gene. V was pared by 4 bases and J by 6 bases, with 16 bases between. As DNA, the CDR3 is TGTGCCAGCAGCCCGTTACAACCCACGGGCGAGCAGTACTTC. Translation: CASSPLQPTGEQYF.

In DNA, the CDR3 is TGTGCCAGCAGCCGCGACAGGAGTGGGGCTTACGAGCAGTTCTTC. This gives the protein CASSRDRSGAYEQFF. This chain connects TRBV4-2 to TRBJ2-1; D is perhaps TRBD1 (6 bases). The CDR3 is 15 amino acids. Germline CDR1 reads LGHNA; CDR2 reads YNFKEQ. Trimming took off 4 bases at V and 10 bases at J, with 20 bases between the two ends.

This clone was picked up a small number of times. The chain combines TRBV10-3 with TRBJ2-3; a possible D gene is TRBD1 (6 bases). The CDR3 runs 16 residues. Germline CDR1 and CDR2: ENHRY and SYGVKD. Trimming cost V 3 bases and J 4 bases, with 17 bases left between them. The CDR3 loop is CAISDPLTGTPDTQYF. The CDR3 region has the DNA TGTGCCATCAGTGACCCTCTTACAGGGACGCCAGATACGCAGTATTTT.

The V gene is TRBV19, the J gene TRBJ2-1; 7 bases align to TRBD2. V was pared by 5 bases and J by 4 bases, with 8 bases of the junction left unmatched. The CDR3 is made up of 15 amino acids. Per the germline V gene, CDR1 is LNHDA and CDR2 is SQIVND (reference sequence). The CDR3 coding sequence is TGTGCCAGTAGTTCCCCATGGGGGGGGTACAATGAGCAGTTCTTC. Encoded protein: CASSSPWGGYNEQFF.

The CDR3 region has the DNA TGTGCAAGTCGCTTTCTAAGCGGGGGTGGTGAGCAGTTCTTC. Its translation is CASRFLSGGGEQFF. The chain employs TRBV12-2 and TRBJ2-1; the table's TRBD2 call for D was not verified on the DNA. TRBV12-2 is flagged as a pseudogene. The CDR3 loop spans 14 amino acids.

This rearrangement joins TRBV6-1 to TRBJ1-1; 7 positions match TRBD1. This CDR3 region has 19 residues. The germline gives CDR1 MNHNS, CDR2 SASEGT. V shed 3 bases, J shed 1 base, and the junction held 17 bases outside the gene matches. This chain's CDR3 is CASSEGIRWAQGRNTEAFF. In DNA, the CDR3 is TGTGCCAGCAGTGAGGGCATCCGATGGGCACAGGGGCGGAACACTGAAGCTTTCTTT.

This clone appeared a single time. V usage is TRBV2 and J usage is TRBJ1-1, with 8 bases matching TRBD1. CDR3 size: 15 residues. Germline V CDR1 and CDR2: SNHLY, FYNNEI. The trim removed 6 bases at V and 3 bases at J, leaving 9 bases unmatched. The chain's CDR3 is CASSQRTGFDTEAFF. DNA of the CDR3: TGTGCCAGCAGCCAACGGACAGGGTTTGACACTGAAGCTTTCTTT.

The gene calls are TRBV19 and TRBJ1-5, with D hard to call. The CDR3 length is 12 residues. The V end was cut by 3 bases, the J end by 5 bases, with 5 bases between. Germline loops: CDR1 LNHDA, CDR2 SQIVND (reference sequence). In nucleotides, the CDR3 is TGTGCCAGTAGTATCCGGGATCAGCCCCAGCATTTT. It encodes CASSIRDQPQHF.

V is TRBV30 and J is TRBJ1-1, with D hard to call. This CDR3 is 13 amino acids long. Germline V CDR1 and CDR2: GTSNPN, SVGIG (reference sequence). Trimming took 8 bases from V and 2 from J, leaving 15 bases between them. The chain's CDR3 is CASSDRVNTEAFF. The CDR3 DNA is TGTGCCAGTAGTGACCGGGTCAACACTGAAGCTTTCTTT.

The chain joins TRBV6-1 to TRBJ2-7; D not resolved. From germline, CDR1 is MNHNS and CDR2 SASEGT. V lost 4 bases to trimming and J lost 2 bases, with 9 bases between them. The CDR3 covers 13 residues. The CDR3: CASSVQSPYEQYV. The CDR3 DNA sequence: TGTGCCAGCAGTGTACAGAGCCCCTACGAGCAGTACGTC.

The chain recombines TRBV11-3 with TRBJ2-7; no clear D. This CDR3 is 12 amino acids long. Germline-derived CDR1 and CDR2 are SGHNT and YENEEA. Between the trimmed V and J ends, which lost 3 bases and 0 bases, there was a span of 3 bases. The DNA for the CDR3 is TGTGCCAGCAGCTTGACCTCCTACGAGCAGTACGTC. Translated: CASSLTSYEQYV.

This chain connects TRBV2 to TRBJ2-1; 11 nucleotides line up with TRBD1. V was pared by 7 bases and J by 7 bases, with 12 bases of the junction left unmatched. The CDR3 totals 16 residues. CDR1 and CDR2 (germline): SNHLY, FYNNEI. The CDR3 protein is CASTLRNRDRGNEQFF. The CDR3 bases are TGTGCCAGCACCCTCCGAAACCGGGACAGGGGGAATGAGCAGTTCTTC. The whole variable domain, filled in from reference TRBV2 and TRBJ2-1, reads EPEVTQTPSHQVTQMGQEVILRCVPISNHLYFYWYRQILGQKVEFLVSFYNNEISEKSEIFDDQFSVERPDGSNFTLKIRSTKLEDSAMYFCASTLRNRDRGNEQFFGPGTRLTVL.

V is TRBV30 and J is TRBJ1-1; no clear D. The V gene lost 0 bases and the J gene lost 8 bases, with 7 bases spanning the gap. Per germline, CDR1 GTSNPN and CDR2 SVGIG (reference sequence). The CDR3 is 11 residues long. The CDR3 nucleotides read TGTGCCTGGAGTGTCCGAGGGGAAGCTTTCTTT. It specifies CAWSVRGEAFF. Combining the CDR3 with reference TRBV30 and TRBJ1-1 gives the whole variable domain SQTIHQWPATLVQPVGSPLSLECTVEGTSNPNLYWYRQAAGRGLQLLFYSVGIGQISSEVPQNLSASRPQDRQFILSSKKLLLSDSGFYLCAWSVRGEAFFGQGTRLTVV.

The chain combines TRBV10-3 with TRBJ2-3; a possible D gene is TRBD2 (5 bases). Deletions cut 8 bases from V and 0 bases from J, with 9 bases between. The CDR3 is 13 residues long. Germline V gene lookup returns CDR1 ENHRY and CDR2 SYGVKD. The CDR3 nucleotides read TGTGCCATCGCGAGGGAGAGCACAGATACGCAGTATTTT. Residues: CAIARESTDTQYF.

The chain joins TRBV29-1 to TRBJ1-1; 7 bases line up with TRBD1. Germline V gene lookup returns CDR1 SQVTM and CDR2 ANQGSEA. Germline trimming cut 7 bases from V and 0 bases from J; bases unmatched to any gene: 5. This CDR3 region has 13 residues. The CDR3 bases are TGCAGCGGACGGACAGGCATGAACACTGAAGCTTTCTTT. Protein: CSGRTGMNTEAFF.

This clone was detected only a few times. This chain links TRBV5-1 with TRBJ2-1, with 14 bases aligning to TRBD2. Trimming at V came to 1 base and at J to 5 bases, leaving 8 bases not matched to a gene. Germline loops: CDR1 SGHRS, CDR2 YFSETQ. The CDR3 is 18 amino acids. This CDR3 is CASSLNLMGLAGDNEQFF. The CDR3 DNA is TGCGCCAGCAGCTTGAATTTAATGGGACTAGCGGGGGACAATGAGCAGTTCTTC.

The chain carries TRBV29-1 and TRBJ2-2; D may be TRBD1 (6 bases). With 5 bases removed from V and 1 base from J, the gap between germline ends came to 8 bases. Per germline, CDR1 SQVTM and CDR2 ANQGSEA. CDR3 length: 13 amino acids. The DNA of the CDR3 is TGCAGCGTTTTGGGACAGAACACCGGGGAGCTGTTTTTT. Amino acid sequence: CSVLGQNTGELFF.

This clone was seen a few times. The V call is TRBV10-3, the J call TRBJ2-5, with TRBD1 identical over 8 bases. There are 15 residues in the CDR3. The germline V gene encodes CDR1 ENHRY and CDR2 SYGVKD. The V and J ends lost 3 bases and 5 bases, in that order; junction bases with no gene match: 8. The CDR3 sequence: CAISEGDRPGETQYF. As DNA, the CDR3 is TGTGCCATCAGTGAAGGGGACAGGCCAGGGGAGACCCAGTACTTC.

The J gene is TRBJ1-5, the V gene TRBV27, with D tentatively TRBD1 (5 bases). Trimming took off 7 bases at V and 0 bases at J, with 16 bases between the two ends. The CDR3 contains 16 residues. Germline V gene data show CDR1 as MNHEY and CDR2 as SMNVEV (reference sequence). CDR3 sequence reads: CASMVAGRYSNQPQHF. As DNA, the CDR3 is TGTGCCAGCATGGTGGCGGGACGGTATAGCAATCAGCCCCAGCATTTT.

The chain links TRBV11-3 to TRBJ2-3, with 14 bases that match TRBD2. The length of the CDR3 is 17 residues. In germline, CDR1 is SGHNT, CDR2 YENEEA. V shed 5 bases and J 2 bases; nucleotides not matched to a gene: 6. CDR3 protein: CASSPGGLAGATDTQYF. CDR3 nucleotide sequence: TGTGCCAGCAGCCCAGGGGGACTAGCGGGGGCCACAGATACGCAGTATTTT.